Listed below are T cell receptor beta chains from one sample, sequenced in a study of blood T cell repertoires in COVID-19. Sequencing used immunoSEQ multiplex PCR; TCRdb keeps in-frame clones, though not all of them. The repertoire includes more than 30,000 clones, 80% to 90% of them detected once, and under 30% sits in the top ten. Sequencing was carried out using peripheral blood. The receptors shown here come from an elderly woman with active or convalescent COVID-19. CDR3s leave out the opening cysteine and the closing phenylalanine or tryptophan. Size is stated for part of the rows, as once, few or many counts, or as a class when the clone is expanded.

cdr3_aa: ASSQRDRGTEAF
clone_size: few
v_call: TRBV3-1/TRBV3-2

cdr3_aa: ASSPPGGGNSPLH
clone_size: -
v_call: TRBV11-2

cdr3_aa: ASSLSRYRQETQY
clone_size: -
v_call: TRBV5-1

cdr3_aa: ASSLLAGKNLQETQY
clone_size: -
v_call: TRBV7-7

cdr3_aa: ASSPIQGSPRSSPLH
clone_size: -
v_call: TRBV28

cdr3_aa: ASSSEAGRDYGYT
clone_size: once
v_call: TRBV5-4

cdr3_aa: ASSLSGGTDTQY
clone_size: -
v_call: TRBV4-1

cdr3_aa: ASSIDRKGAWRNSPLH
clone_size: once
v_call: TRBV2

cdr3_aa: ASSLDGRLAGGTDTQY
clone_size: -
v_call: TRBV13

cdr3_aa: ASSGYRETEAF
clone_size: -
v_call: TRBV2

cdr3_aa: AWSVAPPTPEAF
clone_size: -
v_call: TRBV30

cdr3_aa: ASSLSGQGSEKLF
clone_size: once
v_call: TRBV5-1

cdr3_aa: ATSRPGQGTADTQY
clone_size: -
v_call: TRBV15

cdr3_aa: ASSKRTGASNQPQH
clone_size: -
v_call: TRBV19

cdr3_aa: ASSSTYPGTVSYEQY
clone_size: -
v_call: TRBV5-1

cdr3_aa: ASSLATGLSSYNSPLH
clone_size: once
v_call: TRBV5-1

cdr3_aa: ATRAQRTEAF
clone_size: -
v_call: TRBV15

cdr3_aa: ASSRGGESYEQY
clone_size: -
v_call: TRBV19

cdr3_aa: ATSDFNWQASEQF
clone_size: -
v_call: TRBV24-1

cdr3_aa: SVGGQYEQY
clone_size: -
v_call: TRBV29-1

cdr3_aa: ASSPGQGPYEQY
clone_size: -
v_call: TRBV18

cdr3_aa: ASSPTGSVDYGYT
clone_size: -
v_call: TRBV18

cdr3_aa: ASSLEGRGREKLF
clone_size: -
v_call: TRBV5-1

cdr3_aa: ASSSWNAENTEAF
clone_size: -
v_call: TRBV18

cdr3_aa: ASSRTFARGGANYGYT
clone_size: -
v_call: TRBV7-9

cdr3_aa: ASSRLPLGGEQY
clone_size: -
v_call: TRBV5-8

cdr3_aa: ASSLNRGPYEQY
clone_size: -
v_call: TRBV7-9

cdr3_aa: ASSAGFGMNTEAF
clone_size: -
v_call: TRBV6-4

cdr3_aa: ASSPGGGYEQY
clone_size: -
v_call: TRBV5-1

cdr3_aa: ASSYWGGRMNTEAF
clone_size: -
v_call: TRBV6-5

cdr3_aa: ASSELGQGARTNEKLF
clone_size: -
v_call: TRBV28

cdr3_aa: ASSLNKGRRDEKLF
clone_size: -
v_call: TRBV2